The 4 T cell receptor beta chains listed next were all sequenced from one sample in a study of blood T cell repertoires in COVID-19. The repertoire was sequenced with immunoSEQ multiplex PCR; TCRdb's copy has only in-frame clones and lacks some. Here the sample spans about 180,000 clones, roughly 88% being singletons. The sample was peripheral blood. The receptors originated from a woman aged 25 to 45 with acute or convalescent COVID-19.

The CDR3 DNA is TGTGCCAGCAGCGTAGGTTCTGGGACAGAAGCAGATACGCAGTATTTT. Protein product: CASSVGSGTEADTQYF. This chain links TRBV9 with TRBJ2-3; TRBD1 matches 7 bases. Trimming at V came to 0 bases and at J to 4 bases, leaving 8 bases not matched to a gene. Germline lookup yields CDR1 SGDLS and CDR2 YYNGEE. This CDR3 contains 16 residues.

The CDR3 protein is CASSTIRTEAFF. The DNA for the CDR3 is TGTGCCAGCAGCACTATTCGGACTGAAGCTTTCTTT. This chain uses TRBV12-3 or TRBV12-4 with TRBJ1-1; no clear D. Trimming shortened V by 6 bases and J by 5 bases, and 10 bases separated the two germline ends. The CDR3 spans 12 residues.

The V gene is TRBV6-5, the J gene TRBJ2-3, with 8 bases lining up with TRBD2. The CDR3 loop spans 14 amino acids. Germline CDR1 and CDR2: MNHEY and SVGAGI. Unmatched junction bases numbered 4, after V lost 6 bases and J lost 2 bases. CDR3 amino acids: CASSVSGNTDTQYF. The CDR3 DNA is TGTGCCAGCAGCGTTAGCGGGAACACAGATACGCAGTATTTT.

The chain has TRBV7-9 and TRBJ2-3; D gene uncertain. Trimming shortened V by 8 bases and J by 0 bases, and 9 bases separated the two germline ends. The germline V gene encodes CDR1 SEHNR and CDR2 FQNEAQ (reference sequence). There are 13 residues in the CDR3. In nucleotides, the CDR3 is TGTGCCAGCTATCGACTTAGCACAGATACGCAGTATTTT. Its protein product is CASYRLSTDTQYF.